This TCR beta chain is from a study of T-cell memory formation after mild COVID-19. The ends were cut back, 4 bases at V and 4 bases at J, with 22 bases in the middle. The CDR3 is 17 residues long. CDR1 SGHKS and CDR2 YYEKEE come from the germline V gene (reference sequence). One entry per CDR3 protein, called by TCRdb with MiXCR from the 5' RACE reads. The sample carries around 450,000 distinct CDR3 sequences, about 24% recorded once. The sequence derives from an adult woman who had mild COVID-19 (a few samples of this study predate the infection). Cell type and time point are not known. The chain joins TRBV5-5 to TRBJ2-3; possibly TRBD1 or TRBD2 for D (7 bases each). What was sequenced was PBMCs or a T cell subset sorted from them (not recorded which). This chain's CDR3 is CASSLDTLTGRADTQYF. As DNA, the CDR3 is TGTGCCAGCAGCCTGGACACCCTGACAGGGAGGGCAGATACGCAGTATTTT.